Listed here are 4 T cell receptor beta chains from one sample, sequenced in a study of response to subunit inactivated influenza vaccine (dated by TCRdb to between 2018 and 2020). To prepare the library, RT-PCR was applied. These reads were obtained on an Illumina HiSeq 2500. In-frame beta chains were kept once TCRdb had trimmed the public reads at Q25 with fastp and called clones with MiXCR. Rows with one shared CDR3 protein collapse into an entry with the most common genes and DNA. The sample records 560,000 or so distinct CDR3 sequences, about 7.6% of which are singletons. The ten largest clones add up to 10% to 15% of the sample. The sample here was PBMCs from blood, taken less than 30 months after vaccination. The receptors originated from a man between 45 and 75 years old who received an inactivated influenza vaccine. Donor details come from another sample of the same person, matched by shared clones.

V is TRBV9 and J is TRBJ1-6; 7 bases line up with TRBD1. V shed 4 bases and J 7 bases; nucleotides not matched to a gene: 14. CDR3 size: 17 residues. CDR1 and CDR2 (germline): SGDLS, YYNGEE. CDR3: CASSKTGTANMNSPLHF. The DNA for the CDR3 is TGTGCCAGCAGCAAAACCGGGACAGCAAACATGAATTCACCCCTCCACTTT.

The chain employs TRBV6-9 and TRBJ2-3, with 7 nucleotides matching TRBD2. Trimming cost V 5 bases and J 3 bases; bases outside gene matches: 32. CDR3 length: 23 amino acids. CDR1 MNHGY and CDR2 SVAAGI come from the germline V gene. The CDR3 reads CASSPHERDERDLSGGRTDTQYF. The CDR3 nucleotides are TGTGCCAGCAGTCCCCACGAGAGGGATGAGCGGGACCTCTCCGGGGGTCGGACAGATACGCAGTATTTT.

This chain uses TRBV4-3 with TRBJ1-6; the D is unclear. Trimming left V 3 bases short and J 10 bases short, with 16 bases between. CDR1 LGHNA and CDR2 YSLEER come from the germline V gene. The CDR3 spans 15 residues. CDR3 residues: CASSHGFSSHSPLHF. The CDR3 DNA reads TGCGCCAGCAGCCACGGGTTTTCCTCGCACTCACCCCTCCACTTT.

This clonotype appeared a few times. The chain uses TRBV20-1 and TRBJ2-3, with D tentatively TRBD2 (5 bases). Germline V CDR1 and CDR2: DFQATT, SNEGSKA (reference sequence). The CDR3 is 15 amino acids. The V gene lost 3 bases and the J gene lost 4 bases, with 17 bases spanning the gap. The CDR3 spells CSARKGSRAADTQYF. DNA for the CDR3: TGCAGTGCTAGGAAGGGATCGCGGGCGGCAGATACGCAGTATTTT.